This TCR beta chain was retrieved from a study of technical replicates of blood from four donors (dated by TCRdb to 2015 to 2018). The germline V gene supplies CDR1 SGHAT and CDR2 FQNNGV. Inclusive of the bounding cysteine and phenylalanine, the CDR3 is 12 residues long. Just CDR3 DNA is preserved here, 36 bases in frame from base 1. Trimming costs V 5 bases and J 6 bases, and their ends lie 11 bases apart. A remark on this clone: Its antigen is unknown. No qualities accompany the bases; no much larger clone lies one base away.

Libraries were constructed by the immunoSEQ multiplex PCR assay. The table comes from immuneACCESS by way of TCRdb, which keeps in-frame sequences with V and J called. Part of the clones is missing from these tables; in studies checked, under half for an unresolved V gene and the rest for unknown reasons. The sample yields approximately 70,000 clones; roughly 91% were counted once. 0.37% of the sample comes from the top ten. The sequence links TRBV11-2 to TRBJ2-7, with no reliable assignment of the D segment. Sequences were obtained from T cells isolated from PBMCs. The TCR comes from a human donor in good health. Some clones in this sample may be carry-over from other donors' samples. In nucleotide form, the sequence is TGTGCCAGCAGCCCCTCTGAGGTCGAGCAGTACTTC. This gives the protein CASSPSEVEQYF. The entire variable domain, with the stretches around the CDR3 drawn from the reference TRBV11-2 and TRBJ2-7 proteins, is EAGVAQSPRYKIIEKRQSVAFWCNPISGHATLYWYQQILGQGPKLLIQFQNNGVVDDSQLPKDRFSAERLKGVDSTLKIQPAKLEDSAVYLCASSPSEVEQYFGPGTRLTVT.